These 31 T cell receptor beta chains were sequenced from one sample in a study of blood T cells in healthy people across ages. Alongside a J-beta primer mix, a sample-barcoded 5' primer served in a second PCR lasting about 7 to 11 cycles. TCRdb passed the 5' RACE reads through MiXCR, listing each CDR3 protein once. This table holds about 1.5 million distinct CDR3 sequences, about 42% found once. What was sequenced was blood. Receptors were obtained from a young woman in good health.

The rearrangement links TRBV28 to TRBJ2-4; D possibly corresponds to TRBD2 (5 bases). With the DNA end fitting TRBJ2-5 better, the J assignment may be wrong. The CDR3 is 15 amino acids. CDR1 is MDHEN and CDR2 is SYDVKM in the germline V gene. The CDR3 sequence is CASSWFPGTQETQYF. The CDR3 DNA reads as TGTGCCAGCAGTTGGTTTCCGGGAACCCAAGAGACCCAGTACTTC.

A remark on this clonotype: An end of the junction does not agree with germline; a read error may underlie this. The V gene is TRBV7-2, the J gene TRBJ2-3; TRBD2 matches 8 bases. CDR1 SGHTA and CDR2 FQGNSA come from the germline V gene. The CDR3 spans 14 residues. CDR3 in amino acids: CACSSRRTSDTQYF. The CDR3 bases are TGTGCCTGCAGCTCTCGACGGACTAGCGATACGCAGTATTTT.

The chain carries TRBV20-1 and TRBJ2-5; 8 nucleotides agree with TRBD2. Trimming at V came to 1 base and at J to 0 bases, leaving 1 base not matched to a gene. This CDR3 is built from 14 residues. Germline V CDR1 and CDR2: DFQATT, SNEGSKA (reference sequence). CDR3 coding DNA: TGCAGTGCTAGAGCACTAGCGGACCAAGAGACCCAGTACTTC. It encodes CSARALADQETQYF.

The chain recombines TRBV7-2 with TRBJ2-7, with D unresolved. The CDR3 is 13 residues long. V was clipped by 5 bases and J by 4 bases, with 12 bases between them. The germline V gene has CDR1 SGHTA and CDR2 FQGNSA. CDR3 in DNA: TGTGCCAGCAGCCGCGCGGCCGCTTACGAGCAGTACTTC. The encoded protein is CASSRAAAYEQYF.

The CDR3 bases are TGTGCCAGCAGCCAAGTGTCCGGGCAGAACGGCTACACCTTC. Its translation: CASSQVSGQNGYTF. The chain carries TRBV4-2 and TRBJ1-2; D unclear. There are 14 residues in the CDR3. The V and J ends lost 1 base and 8 bases respectively, with 14 bases between them. CDR1 is LGHNA, CDR2 YNFKEQ, per germline.

This clonotype was found once. Germline is not matched at one junction end, which may reflect a read error. The chain uses TRBV6-6 and TRBJ1-5; D is perhaps TRBD1 (5 bases). The CDR3 totals 14 residues. Per germline, CDR1 MNHNY and CDR2 SVGAGI (reference sequence). The DNA of the CDR3 is TGTGCCAGTAGTTACTCGAGGGGATATCAGCCCCAGCATTTT. It yields the protein CASSYSRGYQPQHF.

The rearrangement uses TRBV20-1 and TRBJ2-7; no clear D gene. The CDR3 covers 10 residues. Trimming removed 1 base at V and 6 bases at J, with 4 bases between. From germline, CDR1 is DFQATT and CDR2 SNEGSKA (reference sequence). The CDR3 DNA is TGCAGTGCTAGAGGAGTCGAGCAGTACTTC. It yields the protein CSARGVEQYF.

The chain carries TRBV2 and TRBJ2-2; D remains ambiguous. With 3 bases removed from V and 6 bases from J, the gap between germline ends came to 8 bases. CDR1 and CDR2 (germline): SNHLY, FYNNEI. CDR3 length equals 13 residues. Here the CDR3 reads CASSEQVAGELFF. DNA of the CDR3: TGTGCCAGCAGTGAGCAGGTGGCCGGGGAGCTGTTTTTT.

A remark on this clonotype: At one end, the junction sequence differs from germline, possibly due to a read error. The rearrangement uses TRBV3-1 and TRBJ1-3; 7 bases are a match to TRBD1. The CDR3 contains 15 residues. Per germline, CDR1 LGHDT and CDR2 YNNKEL (reference sequence). The CDR3 nucleotides are TGTGACAGCAGGGTCGCGACAGGGTCTGGAAACACCATATATTTT. The encoded protein is CDSRVATGSGNTIYF.

The rearrangement uses TRBV29-1 and TRBJ2-2; unclear D gene. The germline V and J ends were trimmed by 0 bases and 5 bases, with 7 bases remaining between them. The length of the CDR3 is 13 residues. The germline CDR1 and CDR2 sequences are SQVTM and ANQGSEA. This CDR3 is CSVEDIGTGELFF. In DNA, the CDR3 is TGCAGCGTTGAAGATATCGGGACCGGGGAGCTGTTTTTT.

V is TRBV30 and J is TRBJ1-1, with 8 bases aligning to TRBD1. Trimming cost V 6 bases and J 7 bases; bases outside gene matches: 22. The CDR3 is made up of 17 amino acids. Germline lookup yields CDR1 GTSNPN and CDR2 SVGIG (reference sequence). CDR3 in amino acids: CACTGGWSTGPIGEAFF. CDR3 bases: TGTGCCTGCACAGGGGGATGGTCCACCGGCCCGATTGGTGAAGCTTTCTTT.

This clonotype showed up just a few times. The V call is TRBV7-2, the J call TRBJ2-1, with 13 bases aligning to TRBD2. V trimming: 7 bases; J trimming: 3 bases; junction bases outside the gene matches: 9. There are 17 residues in the CDR3. Germline V gene sequence: CDR1 SGHTA, CDR2 FQGNSA. The CDR3 region is CASNLGLAGEVYNEQFF. DNA of the CDR3: TGTGCCAGCAACCTTGGACTAGCGGGAGAGGTCTACAATGAGCAGTTCTTC.

The table lists this clonotype with many counts. V and J are TRBV18 and TRBJ2-7, with D possibly matching TRBD1 (6 bases). CDR3 length: 13 residues. Germline lookup yields CDR1 KGHSH and CDR2 LQKENI. V gave up 8 bases and J gave up 0 bases, with 11 bases separating them. This CDR3 is CASSIQGSYEQYF. The CDR3 DNA reads TGTGCCAGCAGCATACAGGGCTCCTACGAGCAGTACTTC. Full variable domain (outside the CDR3, taken from reference TRBV18 and TRBJ2-7): NAGVMQNPRHLVRRRGQEARLRCSPMKGHSHVYWYRQLPEEGLKFMVYLQKENIIDESGMPKERFSAEFPKEGPSILRIQQVVRGDSAAYFCASSIQGSYEQYFGPGTRLTVT.

The chain couples TRBV10-3 to TRBJ1-1, with TRBD1 matching 8 bases. CDR3 size: 15 residues. Unmatched junction bases numbered 8, after V lost 3 bases and J lost 5 bases. The germline gives CDR1 ENHRY, CDR2 SYGVKD. CDR3 coding DNA: TGTGCCATCAGTGACCTGACAGGGGCTTTAACTGAAGCTTTCTTT. Translation: CAISDLTGALTEAFF.

The V call is TRBV29-1, the J call TRBJ1-1; D not certain. The CDR3 is 13 residues long. Germline V gives CDR1 SQVTM, CDR2 ANQGSEA. Trimming left V 6 bases short and J 5 bases short, with 16 bases between. The CDR3 sequence is CSVGKPERTEAFF. In DNA, the CDR3 is TGCAGCGTAGGGAAACCAGAGCGGACTGAAGCTTTCTTT.

The gene calls are TRBV4-3 and TRBJ2-3; no definite D call. This CDR3 spans 15 amino acids. Trimming stripped 1 base from V and 1 base from J, with 9 bases between. Per germline, CDR1 LGHNA and CDR2 YSLEER. The CDR3 loop is CASSQVKERTDTQYF. The CDR3 DNA follows: TGCGCCAGCAGCCAAGTAAAGGAGCGCACAGATACGCAGTATTTT.

The chain carries TRBV29-1 and TRBJ2-7; D gene ambiguous. V was shortened by 6 bases and J by 6 bases, with 15 bases between the two germline ends. Germline V lookup: CDR1 SQVTM, CDR2 ANQGSEA. There are 12 residues in the CDR3. CDR3 loop: CSVGGWAVEQYF. CDR3 coding DNA: TGCAGCGTCGGTGGATGGGCGGTCGAGCAGTACTTC.

This clonotype turned up a few times. The V call is TRBV6-5, the J call TRBJ1-2; D may be TRBD1 (5 bases). This CDR3 contains 15 residues. The germline CDR1 and CDR2 sequences are MNHEY and SVGAGI. V was trimmed by 5 bases and J by 3 bases, leaving 16 bases between them. The CDR3 spells CASSTRGFGDYGYTF. CDR3 nucleotide sequence: TGTGCCAGCAGTACTAGGGGATTTGGGGACTATGGCTACACCTTC.

The gene calls are TRBV11-2 and TRBJ2-7; D is uncertain. The CDR3 is 14 residues long. Germline V CDR1 and CDR2: SGHAT, FQNNGV. Trimming removed 0 bases at V and 0 bases at J, with 6 bases between. CDR3 DNA: TGTGCCAGCAGCTTAGAGCACGTCTCCTACGAGCAGTACTTC. It is translated as CASSLEHVSYEQYF.

The chain uses TRBV3-1 and TRBJ2-2; D is tentatively TRBD1 or TRBD2 (5 bases each). The CDR3 extends over 16 amino acids. Germline assignment: CDR1 LGHDT and CDR2 YNNKEL (reference sequence). Trimming cost V 5 bases and J 3 bases, with 16 bases left between them. The CDR3 spells CASSSEGLYYTGELFF. The CDR3 DNA reads TGTGCCAGCAGCTCCGAGGGGCTATATTACACCGGGGAGCTGTTTTTT. The full variable domain, in which reference TRBV3-1 and TRBJ2-2 provide the parts outside the CDR3, is DTAVSQTPKYLVTQMGNDKSIKCEQNLGHDTMYWYKQDSKKFLKIMFSYNNKELIINETVPNRFSPKSPDKAHLNLHINSLELGDSAVYFCASSSEGLYYTGELFFGEGSRLTVL.

There are a few counts of this clonotype. The chain carries TRBV27 and TRBJ1-2; D gene unclear. V lost 3 bases to trimming and J lost 8 bases, with 19 bases between them. The CDR3 is made up of 15 amino acids. Germline V CDR1 and CDR2: MNHEY, SMNVEV (reference sequence). The CDR3 here is CASSFHRSLPLGYTF. CDR3 coding DNA: TGTGCCAGCAGTTTCCATCGTTCTCTCCCCCTGGGCTACACCTTC.

This clonotype has only a few counts. The chain recombines TRBV20-1 with TRBJ2-3; no definite D call. Per germline, CDR1 DFQATT and CDR2 SNEGSKA (reference sequence). V lost 0 bases, J lost 8 bases, and 21 bases lay in between. CDR3 length equals 16 residues. The CDR3 DNA reads TGCAGTGCTAGAGATCCAAGTAGTGCGGACGTCGGTACGCAGTATTTT. This sequence encodes CSARDPSSADVGTQYF.

The V gene is TRBV5-4, the J gene TRBJ2-7, with D possibly TRBD2 on 6 matching bases. V lost 3 bases, J lost 7 bases, and 20 bases lay in between. CDR1 is SGHNT, CDR2 YYREEE, per germline (reference sequence). The length of the CDR3 is 15 residues. DNA of the CDR3: TGTGCCAGCAGCTGGGCGGGGCGCACCTACAATGAGCAGTACTTC. It is translated as CASSWAGRTYNEQYF.

This clonotype occurred a few times. CDR3 coding DNA: TGTGCCAGCAGTGCTCCAGGGGAGGATGGCTACACCTTC. It is translated as CASSAPGEDGYTF. The V and J genes are TRBV2 and TRBJ1-2, with D tentatively TRBD1 (6 bases). V was trimmed by 4 bases and J by 6 bases, leaving 12 bases between them. The CDR3 is made up of 13 amino acids. The germline V gene encodes CDR1 SNHLY and CDR2 FYNNEI.

V and J are TRBV9 and TRBJ2-1, with TRBD1 as a possible D gene (6 bases). CDR1 is SGDLS, CDR2 YYNGEE, per germline. Trimming took off 0 bases at V and 3 bases at J, with 10 bases between the two ends. The CDR3 runs 15 residues. DNA for the CDR3: TGTGCCAGCAGCGTAGATGTAGGGGGCTACAATGAGCAGTTCTTC. Protein product: CASSVDVGGYNEQFF.

Concerning this clonotype: One end of the junction varies from germline; a read error may be responsible. The chain recombines TRBV12-3 or TRBV12-4 with TRBJ1-2; 8 bases fit TRBD1. The CDR3 has 15 amino acids. CDR3 nucleotides: TGTGCCGGCAGTTCATACAGGACAGGGAAATATGGCTACACCTTC. Translated: CAGSSYRTGKYGYTF.

This clonotype was picked up a small number of times. V and J are TRBV5-6 and TRBJ2-1; a possible D gene is TRBD1 (5 bases). This CDR3 is 14 amino acids long. The ends were cut back, 4 bases at V and 3 bases at J, with 11 bases in the middle. CDR1 and CDR2 from the germline V gene are SGHDT and YYEEEE. The CDR3, as DNA: TGTGCCAGCAGCCCTATCGACAGCTACAATGAGCAGTTCTTC. This encodes CASSPIDSYNEQFF.

The count of this clonotype is one. The chain couples TRBV4-2 to TRBJ2-2; D is perhaps TRBD1 (5 bases). Germline CDR1 LGHNA, CDR2 YNFKEQ. The V gene lost 3 bases and the J gene lost 5 bases, with 22 bases spanning the gap. The CDR3 is made up of 18 amino acids. The CDR3 DNA reads TGTGCCAGCAGCCAGAGGACAAGGGCAGAATTAGGGACCGGGGAGCTGTTTTTT. It yields the protein CASSQRTRAELGTGELFF.

The J gene is TRBJ2-7, the V gene TRBV4-3, with 9 bases aligning to TRBD2. Germline CDR1 is LGHNA and CDR2 is YSLEER. The CDR3 consists of 15 residues. The V and J ends lost 2 bases and 7 bases, in that order; junction bases with no gene match: 9. CDR3 sequence reads: CASSQSPGLAHEQYF. CDR3 sequence (DNA): TGCGCCAGCAGCCAATCCCCGGGACTAGCCCATGAGCAGTACTTC.

CDR3 protein: CSVEGTEIFYEQFF. The CDR3 DNA sequence: TGCAGCGTTGAAGGGACAGAGATATTCTATGAGCAGTTCTTC. V usage is TRBV29-1 and J usage is TRBJ2-1; D is possibly TRBD1 (6 bases). This CDR3 spans 14 amino acids. V was trimmed by 1 base and J by 8 bases, leaving 15 bases between them. Germline CDR1 reads SQVTM; CDR2 reads ANQGSEA.

This sequence joins TRBV5-1 and TRBJ1-1; maybe TRBD1 (5 bases). This CDR3 is 16 amino acids long. Trimming pared 4 bases from V and 0 bases from J, leaving 16 bases between. Germline V gives CDR1 SGHRS, CDR2 YFSETQ. The CDR3 is CASSLGTDHMNTEAFF. The CDR3 coding sequence is TGCGCCAGCAGCCTAGGGACGGATCACATGAACACTGAAGCTTTCTTT.